These 2 T cell receptor beta chains originate from one sample sequenced in a study of blood T cell repertoires in COVID-19. Generated by immunoSEQ multiplex PCR, the TCRdb table keeps only in-frame clones and is missing some. This sample carries about 120,000 clones, 78% of them seen once, and the ten largest clones take 2% to 2.5%. Sample: peripheral blood. These receptors were collected from a man in his sixties or seventies with acute or convalescent COVID-19.

The J gene is TRBJ2-4, the V gene TRBV13; 8 bases agree with TRBD1. Losses at the gene ends were 6 bases for V and 4 bases for J; bases not matched to a gene: 8. CDR1 and CDR2 (germline): PRHDT, FYEKMQ (reference sequence). The CDR3 sequence is 15 residues long. The CDR3 here is CASSIRQGTKNIQYF. The CDR3 DNA is TGTGCCAGCAGTATCCGACAGGGGACAAAAAACATTCAGTACTTC.

The genes are TRBV24-1 and TRBJ1-2; D is uncertain. Germline values: CDR1 KGHDR, CDR2 SFDVKD. Trimming shortened V by 0 bases and J by 7 bases, and 5 bases separated the two germline ends. CDR3 length: 12 residues. The CDR3 DNA follows: TGTGCCACCAGTGATTTGTCCAGTGGCTACACCTTC. Protein sequence: CATSDLSSGYTF.